This T cell receptor beta chain was sequenced during a study of neurological immune-mediated disorders (dated by TCRdb to the late 2010s). As for the study more broadly: Peripheral blood TCR-beta repertoires from patients with HTLV-I-associated myelopathy (HAM/TSP), patients with multiple sclerosis, and healthy controls were compared in the study using UMI-based sequencing. To precisely calculate how much the frequency of each individual clone varied, libraries were sequenced in technical triplicate. The 95 to 120 TCR-beta libraries covered PBMC samples along with longitudinal samples, technical triplicates, and paired sorted CD4+ and CD8+ T-cell subsets. The cohort comprised 68 subjects: about 14 HAM/TSP patients, some 35 multiple sclerosis patients and around 20 healthy controls. Study-wide conclusions, independent of this receptor: Expanded clones from different subjects shared no identical CDR3 amino acid sequences, which suggests that TCR-beta repertoires were private in all groups. TCR clonal expansion was highest in HAM/TSP patients and lowest in MS patients, with MS patients falling below even healthy controls.

cDNA was synthesized by template-switch 5'RACE using a primer with a 10-nucleotide random unique molecular identifier that tagged each TCR transcript. Every sequencing run yielded over 190 million TCR-beta sequences covering 15-18 subjects. The RNeasy kit was used for extraction of total RNA. The KAPA Real-time Library Amplification kit was used to amplify TCR-beta VDJ regions with primers targeting the TCR constant region and the 5'RACE anchor. A first PCR added sample indexes and Illumina adaptors, and a second PCR then raised library yield. After purification with Ampure beads, the TCR product of roughly 650 bp was size-selected on a 2% E-gel SizeSelection system. Before pooling, library quality was checked on a Bioanalyzer, concentration was measured with Qubit, and libraries were quantified with the Kapa Library Quantification kit. An Illumina HiSeq 2500 sequenced the libraries paired-end 2 x 150 bp. To increase sequence diversity, about 25-30% phiX was spiked into each library pool. The original methods were these. The UMI-based MiGEC pipeline processed quality-filtered reads and removed over 80% of raw TCR sequences during error correction. VDJ genes were aligned to IMGT germline references, and each clonotype was defined by a unique CDR3 amino acid sequence together with V-J genes. Clonal expansion, Shannon diversity and CDR3 relatedness (CalcPairwiseDistances, ClusterSamples) were evaluated with VDJtools, and phylogenetic trees were built with CLCbio workbench. Clones with at least 8 unique UMIs were defined as expanded, with this threshold being based on coefficient-of-variation modelling across technical triplicates. TCRdb reworked the public reads: Q25 trimming with fastp, MiXCR clone assembly, productive beta chains retained. Every distinct CDR3 protein forms one entry, paired with its most common genes and DNA. These V and J calls rely on TCRdb rather than the paper's analysis. Counted in this sample were around 56,000 distinct CDR3 sequences; approximately 25% of them appeared once. The top ten hold 3.5% to 5.5% of the sample.

V loses 2 bases of germline sequence and J loses 6 bases, and the interval between the two ends is 14 bases. From the cysteine up to the phenylalanine, the CDR3 has a length of 13 residues. The DNA shown is the 39-base CDR3, in frame from base 1. CDR1 DFQATT and CDR2 SNEGSKA were looked up in the germline V gene (reference sequence). This clonotype was recorded at least ten times. This receptor's antigen is unknown. No much larger clonotype is one base removed from it; base qualities were not supplied. This sample's time point label indicates: technical triplicate 2. Unsorted PBMC libraries were generated from 2 million PBMCs stored in RNAlater at -80 °C until RNA extraction. Peripheral blood underwent Ficoll-Hypaque density gradient centrifugation to isolate PBMCs, which were then cryopreserved in liquid nitrogen.

Specimen: PBMCs. The chain is encoded by TRBV20-1 joined to TRBJ2-7; matching of 6 bases hints at TRBD1 as the D gene. This sequence originates from a man aged 55 to 70 with HTLV-1-associated myelopathy (HAM/TSP). The DNA reads TGCAGTGCTAGAAAGCCAGGGGCCGGCGAGCAGTACTTC. Translated, this is CSARKPGAGEQYF.